The entry below describes one T cell receptor beta chain. These data belong to a study of blood T cell repertoires in COVID-19. Study overall: Specimens from acute and convalescent COVID-19 originated in the United States, Italy and Spain. T cells, B-cell-depleted T cells, or PBMCs provided the cDNA or gDNA that served as material.

This CDR3 is 13 amino acids long. Trimming stripped 3 bases from V and 3 bases from J, with 5 bases between. In the original processing: Reference gene primer amplification yielded estimated nucleated cell counts. TCRdb's table, derived via immunoSEQ multiplex PCR, lists solely in-frame clones and lacks some. For V, J and clone size, that table is used; D and trimming come from the DNA. The sample yields around 34,000 clones, 80% seen once. Sample: peripheral blood. The rearrangement links TRBV12-3 or TRBV12-4 to TRBJ1-4; D unresolved. The clonotype originates from a woman in her seventies with acute or convalescent COVID-19. CDR3 residues: CASSFTANEKLFF. DNA for the CDR3: TGTGCCAGCAGTTTCACTGCTAATGAAAAACTGTTTTTT.